These 19 T cell receptor beta chains came from one sample sequenced in a study of T cells in Graves' hyperthyroidism and ophthalmopathy. Amplification of TCR beta CDR3 regions was performed using RNA transcripts as template. Researchers ran a first-round RT-PCR on the TCR CDR3 using the HTBI primer set. TCRdb ran MiXCR on the multiplex PCR reads and lists one entry per CDR3 protein. The profile shows about 290,000 distinct CDR3 sequences, 12% to 15% of them singletons. The sample was blood. These TCRs come from a woman aged 40 to 50 with Graves' hyperthyroidism.

The rearrangement links TRBV12-3 or TRBV12-4 to TRBJ2-5; 8 nucleotides match TRBD2. V was pared by 3 bases and J by 5 bases, with 11 bases of the junction left unmatched. This CDR3 is 16 amino acids long. The CDR3 spells CASSFGLRGGRETQYF. CDR3 nucleotides: TGTGCCAGCAGTTTCGGACTACGGGGGGGAAGGGAGACCCAGTACTTC.

This clonotype showed up many times. This chain connects TRBV28 to TRBJ1-2; D not certain. Germline V CDR1 and CDR2: MDHEN, SYDVKM. Trimming shortened V by 5 bases and J by 7 bases, and 17 bases separated the two germline ends. CDR3 length: 14 residues. CDR3 loop: CASSPGRTIGGYTF. DNA for the CDR3: TGTGCCAGCAGTCCCGGACGGACTATCGGTGGCTACACCTTC.

This clonotype was detected ten times or more. The genes are TRBV7-8 and TRBJ1-4; unclear D gene. With 4 bases removed from V and 7 bases from J, the gap between germline ends came to 13 bases. Per the germline V gene, CDR1 is SGHVS and CDR2 is FQNEAQ. This CDR3 is built from 14 residues. The CDR3 nucleotides are TGTGCCAGCAGCTCAGCCGAGGGTACTGAAAAACTGTTTTTT. Residues: CASSSAEGTEKLFF.

This clonotype appeared a few times. The chain couples TRBV6-1 to TRBJ2-1, with 11 bases that match TRBD2. CDR3 length: 18 residues. Germline loops: CDR1 MNHNS, CDR2 SASEGT. V lost 0 bases and J lost 4; bases outside the gene matches: 8. The DNA for the CDR3 is TGTGCCAGCAGTGAAGCCCCCCGGACTAGCGGGTTTTACAATGAGCAGTTCTTC. It translates to CASSEAPRTSGFYNEQFF.

This clonotype was seen more than once but under ten times. The rearrangement links TRBV18 to TRBJ1-3; a possible D gene is TRBD1 (5 bases). Trimming pared 1 base from V and 8 bases from J, leaving 12 bases between. This CDR3 has 14 residues. Germline V gene sequence: CDR1 KGHSH, CDR2 LQKENI. The CDR3 DNA reads TGTGCCAGCTCACCACGGCCAGGGTGGGACACCATATATTTT. It specifies CASSPRPGWDTIYF.

This clonotype was seen repeatedly, ten times or more. The gene calls are TRBV6-4 and TRBJ1-5; D ambiguous. The germline V gene encodes CDR1 MRHNA and CDR2 SNTAGT. Between the trimmed V and J ends, which lost 0 bases and 6 bases, there was a span of 6 bases. This CDR3 region has 13 residues. The CDR3 region has the DNA TGTGCCAGCAGTGACTCGTTGGGTCAGCCCCAGCATTTT. It specifies CASSDSLGQPQHF.

This clonotype occurred a few times. The chain carries TRBV6-2 or TRBV6-3 and TRBJ2-2; tentative D call: TRBD1 (5 bases). This CDR3 has 17 residues. Per the germline V gene, CDR1 is MNHEY and CDR2 is SVGEGT. Between the trimmed V and J ends, which lost 0 bases and 4 bases, there was a span of 15 bases. CDR3 DNA: TGTGCCAGCAGTTACTCGTTCGCAGGGCTAGTCACCGGGGAGCTGTTTTTT. As protein: CASSYSFAGLVTGELFF.

This clonotype was counted at least ten times. The chain is built from TRBV11-3 and TRBJ2-3; 7 bases map to TRBD2. The CDR3 runs 14 residues. Per germline, CDR1 SGHNT and CDR2 YENEEA. V dropped 5 bases and J dropped 4; count of bases not matched to a gene: 6. The CDR3 DNA reads as TGTGCCAGCAGCGCCCGACTAGCTTCAGATACGCAGTATTTT. Its translation is CASSARLASDTQYF.

This clonotype was seen at least ten times. The chain has TRBV11-2 and TRBJ2-7; D might be TRBD1 or TRBD2, each matching 5 bases. The CDR3 is 15 residues long. CDR1 and CDR2 from the germline V gene are SGHAT and FQNNGV. The germline V and J ends were trimmed by 3 bases and 4 bases, with 16 bases remaining between them. The CDR3 DNA follows: TGTGCCAGCAGCTTTTCGGGACGAGGTTTTTACGAGCAGTACTTC. It yields the protein CASSFSGRGFYEQYF.

The V call is TRBV5-1, the J call TRBJ2-5; D is uncertain. The CDR3 extends over 15 amino acids. CDR1 SGHRS and CDR2 YFSETQ come from the germline V gene. V was cut by 1 base and J by 5 bases, with 15 bases left in between. CDR3 nucleotides: TGCGCCAGCAGCTTGTTCGCTTCTCAACTTGAGACCCAGTACTTC. Its protein is CASSLFASQLETQYF.

This clonotype was found many times. This chain uses TRBV3-1 with TRBJ2-3; D perhaps matches TRBD2 (6 bases). Trimming shortened V by 0 bases and J by 2 bases, and 12 bases separated the two germline ends. The CDR3 has 16 residues. CDR1 is LGHDT and CDR2 is YNNKEL in the germline V gene (reference sequence). The DNA of the CDR3 is TGTGCCAGCAGCCAAGAAAAGACGGGACTCACAGATACGCAGTATTTT. Translating gives CASSQEKTGLTDTQYF.

In this sample, this clonotype turned up many times. The rearrangement joins TRBV5-5 to TRBJ1-2; TRBD1 matches at 7 bases. This CDR3 is built from 15 residues. The V gene's germline CDR1 is SGHKS and CDR2 YYEKEE (reference sequence). Trimming removed 5 bases from V and 4 bases from J; junction bases left unmatched: 11. CDR3 sequence reads: CASSFSPGQLYGYTF. Written as DNA, the CDR3 is TGTGCCAGCAGTTTTTCCCCGGGACAGCTCTATGGCTACACCTTC.

This clonotype was seen a handful of times. This chain connects TRBV5-1 to TRBJ2-2; 7 bases agree with TRBD1. The ends lost 2 bases at V and 4 bases at J; junction bases unmatched: 5. The CDR3 sequence is 15 residues long. Per germline, CDR1 SGHRS and CDR2 YFSETQ. The CDR3 reads CASSFQGVGTGELFF. In DNA form, the CDR3 reads TGCGCCAGCAGCTTCCAGGGGGTCGGCACCGGGGAGCTGTTTTTT.

This clonotype has only a few counts. The chain is built from TRBV4-1 and TRBJ2-1; weak D call: TRBD2 (5 bases). There are 17 residues in the CDR3. The V gene lost 1 base and the J gene lost 4 bases, with 17 bases spanning the gap. Germline-derived CDR1 and CDR2 are MGHRA and YSYEKL. Here the CDR3 reads CASSQALGERRYNEQFF. The CDR3 DNA sequence: TGCGCCAGCAGCCAAGCCCTCGGGGAGCGGAGATACAATGAGCAGTTCTTC.

This clonotype occurred a few times. This chain joins TRBV10-3 and TRBJ2-1, with a weak D call TRBD2 (5 bases). Deletions cut 10 bases from V and 7 bases from J, with 11 bases between. This CDR3 is built from 11 residues. From germline, CDR1 is ENHRY and CDR2 SYGVKD. CDR3 coding DNA: TGTGCCACCCTAGCAGCGAATGAGCAGTTCTTC. Residues: CATLAANEQFF.

This clonotype was recorded at least ten times. CDR3 coding DNA: TGTGCCAGCAGCCAATCAGCAGGGGTTGGGCAGCCCCAGCATTTT. Amino acids: CASSQSAGVGQPQHF. The chain is built from TRBV3-1 and TRBJ1-5, with a weak D call TRBD1 (6 bases). Deletions cut 2 bases from V and 7 bases from J, with 15 bases between. This CDR3 has 15 residues. Germline V gives CDR1 LGHDT, CDR2 YNNKEL (reference sequence).

V usage is TRBV20-1 and J usage is TRBJ2-7; 7 nucleotides match TRBD2. Losses at the gene ends were 0 bases for V and 5 bases for J; bases not matched to a gene: 10. Germline V gene sequence: CDR1 DFQATT, CDR2 SNEGSKA (reference sequence). The CDR3 loop spans 15 amino acids. This chain's CDR3 is CSARDLVGGPHEQYF. CDR3 coding DNA: TGCAGTGCTAGAGATCTGGTGGGAGGGCCCCACGAGCAGTACTTC.

This clonotype came up many times. This chain links TRBV20-1 with TRBJ2-1, with 7 bases aligning to TRBD2. The germline CDR1 and CDR2 sequences are DFQATT and SNEGSKA (reference sequence). V trimming: 1 base; J trimming: 6 bases; junction bases outside the gene matches: 6. The CDR3 is 14 residues long. CDR3 bases: TGCAGTGCTAGAGTGCTAGCGGAGATCAATGAGCAGTTCTTC. This codes for CSARVLAEINEQFF.

This clonotype appeared many times. The V call is TRBV2, the J call TRBJ2-7; possibly TRBD1 for D (6 bases). The length of the CDR3 is 14 residues. Germline assignment: CDR1 SNHLY and CDR2 FYNNEI. Trimming shortened V by 7 bases and J by 3 bases, and 16 bases separated the two germline ends. CDR3 sequence: CASIGETGGYEQYF. The CDR3 DNA is TGTGCCAGCATAGGGGAGACAGGAGGCTACGAGCAGTACTTC.